Listed below are T cell receptor beta chains from one sample, sequenced in a study of blood T cell repertoires in COVID-19. This table comes from immunoSEQ multiplex PCR, and its TCRdb copy is limited to in-frame clones, with some not included. This sample has roughly 400,000 clones, with more than 70% found just once. Source material: PBMCs or T cells enriched from blood (not recorded which). Receptors were obtained from a woman younger than 30 who had been exposed to COVID-19. CDR3s include the opening cysteine and the closing phenylalanine or tryptophan. Size is stated for part of the rows, as once, few or many counts, or as a class when the clone is expanded.

V gene	J gene	clone size	CDR3 protein
TRBV4-1	TRBJ2-2	.	CASSQRPREGGELFF
TRBV7-2	TRBJ2-5	once	CASSRTSGGRETQYF
TRBV5-4	TRBJ2-5	.	CASSTDRGETQYF
TRBV6-4	TRBJ2-3	.	CASSNGIADTQYF
TRBV6-5	TRBJ2-7	.	CASGVPGGQFLYF
TRBV7-2	TRBJ2-1	.	CASSLGTSGGDEQFF
TRBV5-8	TRBJ1-4	.	CASSLQGPNEKLFF
TRBV14	TRBJ2-7	.	CASSQVQGLLYEQYF
TRBV18	TRBJ1-5	once	CASSPVGPRDNQPQHF
TRBV29-1	TRBJ1-1	.	CSVAPQAGEGTEAFF
TRBV19	TRBJ2-7	.	CASSMVSGYEQYF
TRBV25-1	TRBJ1-6	.	CASGTISPLHF
TRBV14	TRBJ2-2	once	CASSRGLAGDTGELFF
TRBV29-1	TRBJ1-2	.	CSVSGQNYGYTF
TRBV28	TRBJ2-1	.	CASSPPGQVNEQFF
TRBV7-7	TRBJ2-5	.	CASSRDRQETQYF